This T cell receptor (beta chain) was documented in a study of vaccination and CD4 T cells after COVID-19. Study findings and constraints: For convalescent patients, 304 of the 307 vaccine-specific clones analyzed were classified as spike mono-reactive.

Once obtained from cultured CD4+ T cells, the DNA was sequenced using the Oncomine TCR Beta short-read assay. TCRdb re-called the PCR reads through MiXCR, storing one row per CDR3 protein. The profile covers thousands of distinct CDR3 sequences, with roughly three fifths appearing a single time and about 24% taken by the ten largest. In regard to this clonotype: Its antigen remains unknown.

The CDR3 has 14 residues. Germline CDR1 is MDHEN and CDR2 is SYDVKM. V lost 3 bases and J lost 1, with 9 bases in between. Treatment defined: roughly 10-day PBMC culture with coronavirus spike peptide pools or control peptides (ViraFEST assay). With peptide pools, ViraFEST first expanded antigen-specific T cells and afterwards sequenced their TCRs. Cell culture was performed with some 2 million PBMCs per well in the presence of about 10 IU/ml IL-2 and around 9.7 ug/ml peptide pools. The receptor's source is a human donor who had recovered from COVID-19. The sample was CD4+ T cells from blood, cultured in vitro. The genes are TRBV28 and TRBJ1-2; D gene uncertain. CDR3 amino acids: CASSLRRYNYGYTF. Here the CDR3 DNA reads TGTGCCAGCAGTTTGAGGCGGTATAACTATGGCTACACCTTC.